The 22 T cell receptor beta chains below come from one sample, sequenced in a study of identical twins. One entry per CDR3 protein results from TCRdb running MiXCR on the 5' RACE reads. The profile shows approximately 210,000 distinct CDR3 sequences, roughly 9.4% of them singletons. Sequenced sample: memory (CD45RO+) T cells sorted from blood. These receptors were taken from a woman under 30 in good health.

This chain uses TRBV12-5 with TRBJ2-5; D remains ambiguous. Germline V gene sequence: CDR1 LGHNT, CDR2 FRNRAP. Trimming cost V 2 bases and J 5 bases, with 3 bases left between them. This CDR3 is built from 11 residues. This CDR3 is CASGLSETQYF. DNA of the CDR3: TGTGCTAGTGGTTTGTCGGAGACCCAGTACTTC.

This clonotype was counted a few times. The CDR3 loop reads CAISEGGGISYNEQFF. CDR3 bases: TGTGCCATCAGTGAAGGCGGGGGGATTTCCTACAATGAGCAGTTCTTC. This chain connects TRBV10-3 to TRBJ2-1; 8 bases align to TRBD2. V lost 3 bases and J lost 1; bases outside the gene matches: 5. The CDR3 sequence is 16 residues long. Germline loops: CDR1 ENHRY, CDR2 SYGVKD.

This clonotype occurred a few times. The chain is built from TRBV5-1 and TRBJ2-3; D might be TRBD2 (7 bases). Germline assignment: CDR1 SGHRS and CDR2 YFSETQ. The CDR3 covers 15 residues. V was cut by 2 bases and J by 6 bases, with 16 bases left in between. This chain's CDR3 is CASSFLGGARDTQYF. The CDR3 DNA reads as TGCGCCAGCAGCTTTTTAGGGGGGGCGAGGGATACGCAGTATTTT.

This clonotype occurred a few times. The rearrangement uses TRBV20-1 and TRBJ2-7; 15 bases align to TRBD2. V was clipped by 6 bases and J by 5 bases; unmatched bases: 11. Germline-derived CDR1 and CDR2 are DFQATT and SNEGSKA (reference sequence). This CDR3 has 16 residues. CDR3 DNA: TGCAGTGCCTTGGGACTAGCGGGGGGTACGGATCACGAGCAGTACTTC. It translates to CSALGLAGGTDHEQYF.

This clonotype was detected a few times. The chain couples TRBV3-1 to TRBJ1-6; 8 bases align to TRBD1. V was clipped by 3 bases and J by 8 bases; unmatched bases: 9. Germline CDR1 is LGHDT and CDR2 is YNNKEL (reference sequence). The CDR3 consists of 16 residues. The CDR3 is CASSQPSGTGHSPLHF. The CDR3 DNA is TGTGCCAGCAGCCAGCCGTCTGGGACAGGCCATTCACCCCTCCACTTT.

The J gene is TRBJ1-1, the V gene TRBV20-1; D is uncertain. Per germline, CDR1 DFQATT and CDR2 SNEGSKA (reference sequence). The V and J ends lost 3 bases and 10 bases respectively, with 9 bases between them. The CDR3 spans 10 residues. The chain's CDR3 is CSASLKGAFF. Written as DNA, the CDR3 is TGCAGTGCTAGTCTCAAGGGAGCTTTCTTT.

There are a few counts of this clonotype. The chain is built from TRBV5-1 and TRBJ2-3; 11 bases agree with TRBD2. Germline V gene lookup returns CDR1 SGHRS and CDR2 YFSETQ. The V segment lost 0 bases and the J segment 4 bases; nucleotides outside the gene matches: 4. The CDR3 runs to 16 residues. For the CDR3, the DNA is TGCGCCAGCAGCTTGGCCGGTAGCGGGAGGGCAGATACGCAGTATTTT. It is translated as CASSLAGSGRADTQYF. Filled out from reference TRBV5-1 and TRBJ2-3, the complete variable domain reads KAGVTQTPRYLIKTRGQQVTLSCSPISGHRSVSWYQQTPGQGLQFLFEYFSETQRNKGNFPGRFSGRQFSNSRSEMNVSTLELGDSALYLCASSLAGSGRADTQYFGPGTRLTVL.

The V gene is TRBV5-1, the J gene TRBJ2-3; D uncertain. This CDR3 is 17 amino acids long. Germline V CDR1 and CDR2: SGHRS, YFSETQ. Trimming removed 4 bases from V and 3 bases from J, with 21 bases in between. The CDR3 DNA is TGCGCCAGCAGCCAAGACTCTCTTCTGGATACAACAGATACGCAGTATTTT. Translation: CASSQDSLLDTTDTQYF.

This clonotype was picked up many times. V and J are TRBV12-3 or TRBV12-4 and TRBJ1-3; no reliable D call. V dropped 6 bases and J dropped 3 bases, with 15 bases sitting between them. This CDR3 has 15 residues. This chain's CDR3 is CASSPSFAIGNTIYF. In DNA form, the CDR3 reads TGTGCCAGCAGCCCATCATTCGCGATTGGAAACACCATATATTTT.

V and J are TRBV15 and TRBJ1-5; D is ambiguous. V was trimmed by 5 bases and J by 5 bases, leaving 13 bases between them. Germline CDR1 reads LNHNV; CDR2 reads YYDKDF (reference sequence). This CDR3 spans 14 amino acids. CDR3 protein: CATSAGPGYQPQHF. In nucleotides, the CDR3 is TGTGCCACCAGCGCAGGACCAGGATATCAGCCCCAGCATTTT.

This clonotype has only a few counts. The chain employs TRBV14 and TRBJ2-1, with TRBD1 as a possible D gene (5 bases). This CDR3 contains 13 residues. The germline V gene encodes CDR1 SGHDN and CDR2 FVKESK. Deletions cut 3 bases from V and 10 bases from J, with 13 bases between. The CDR3: CASSQVRDLEQFF. The CDR3 DNA sequence: TGTGCCAGCAGCCAGGTCAGGGATCTCGAGCAGTTCTTC. Full variable domain (rest looked up from reference TRBV14 and TRBJ2-1): EAGVTQFPSHSVIEKGQTVTLRCDPISGHDNLYWYRRVMGKEIKFLLHFVKESKQDESGMPNNRFLAERTGGTYSTLKVQPAELEDSGVYFCASSQVRDLEQFFGPGTRLTVL.

Ten or more counts support this clonotype. The chain has TRBV18 and TRBJ2-1; D is unresolved. The CDR3 covers 15 residues. From germline, CDR1 is KGHSH and CDR2 LQKENI. Trimming removed 3 bases from V and 9 bases from J, with 18 bases in between. CDR3 DNA: TGTGCCAGCTCACCGTCGCAGTATACAATGGGTGAGCAGTTCTTC. It specifies CASSPSQYTMGEQFF.

This clonotype has only a few counts. The chain joins TRBV5-1 to TRBJ2-2; D gene unclear. V was shortened by 0 bases and J by 4 bases, with 10 bases between the two germline ends. The CDR3 has 15 amino acids. Germline CDR1 and CDR2: SGHRS and YFSETQ. The DNA for the CDR3 is TGCGCCAGCAGCTTGGCCGGACGGACCACCGGGGAGCTGTTTTTT. Translated: CASSLAGRTTGELFF.

This clonotype was observed a few times. The chain employs TRBV12-3 or TRBV12-4 and TRBJ1-4; 8 nucleotides line up with TRBD1. After removal of 6 bases from V and 0 bases from J, the junction contained 3 bases not matched to a gene. The CDR3 consists of 15 residues. The CDR3 nucleotides read TGTGCCAGCAGGACAGGGGACCCAACTAATGAAAAACTGTTTTTT. Protein sequence: CASRTGDPTNEKLFF.

This chain connects TRBV2 to TRBJ2-5; perhaps TRBD2 as D (6 bases). CDR3 length: 12 amino acids. Looked up from germline, CDR1 is SNHLY and CDR2 is FYNNEI. Trimming took 7 bases from V and 5 from J, leaving 11 bases between them. The CDR3 protein is CASNGGMETQYF. The CDR3 DNA is TGTGCCAGCAACGGGGGAATGGAGACCCAGTACTTC.

This clonotype has a count of ten or more. The rearrangement links TRBV7-8 to TRBJ2-1; D gene ambiguous. V was clipped by 3 bases and J by 4 bases, with 4 bases between them. The CDR3 is 12 amino acids. Germline V gives CDR1 SGHVS, CDR2 FQNEAQ. Here the CDR3 DNA reads TGTGCCAGCAGCTTCTCATACAATGAGCAGTTCTTC. It is translated as CASSFSYNEQFF. The complete variable domain, with remaining parts taken from reference TRBV7-8 and TRBJ2-1, reads GAGVSQSPRYKVAKRGQDVALRCDPISGHVSLFWYQQALGQGPEFLTYFQNEAQLDKSGLPSDRFFAERPEGSVSTLKIQRTQQEDSAVYLCASSFSYNEQFFGPGTRLTVL.

In this sample, this clonotype turned up a few times. This chain connects TRBV20-1 to TRBJ2-7; 7 nucleotides agree with TRBD1. This CDR3 comprises 13 residues. CDR1 and CDR2 (germline): DFQATT, SNEGSKA (reference sequence). The V and J ends lost 6 bases and 5 bases, in that order; junction bases with no gene match: 10. Written as DNA, the CDR3 is TGCAGTGCCCCAGGGGGTATTAAGAACGAGCAGTACTTC. This gives the protein CSAPGGIKNEQYF.

J is TRBJ2-5 and V is TRBV5-5; a possible D gene is TRBD1 (6 bases). CDR1 and CDR2 (germline): SGHKS, YYEKEE (reference sequence). V dropped 2 bases and J dropped 2 bases, with 19 bases sitting between them. The CDR3 totals 17 residues. Here the CDR3 DNA reads TGTGCCAGCAGCTTAATAAGACAGGCGACGTTACAAGAGACCCAGTACTTC. Protein: CASSLIRQATLQETQYF.

V and J are TRBV20-1 and TRBJ1-2, with 8 bases matching TRBD1. There are 14 residues in the CDR3. Germline loops: CDR1 DFQATT, CDR2 SNEGSKA (reference sequence). The J segment lost 3 bases and the V segment lost 5 bases, leaving 8 bases of the junction unmatched. The CDR3, as DNA: TGCAGTGCTTCCCCAACAGGGGGTGACTATGGCTACACCTTC. It yields the protein CSASPTGGDYGYTF.

Only a few counts were recorded for this clonotype. The V and J genes are TRBV20-1 and TRBJ2-1, with 11 bases that match TRBD2. Looked up from germline, CDR1 is DFQATT and CDR2 is SNEGSKA (reference sequence). V trimming: 7 bases; J trimming: 1 base; junction bases outside the gene matches: 9. This CDR3 is built from 16 residues. In nucleotides, the CDR3 is TGCAGTGTCCTCACCCGACTAGCGGGGTCCTACAATGAGCAGTTCTTC. It codes for CSVLTRLAGSYNEQFF.

The CDR3 is CASSQDLKGQPQHF. The CDR3 DNA is TGCGCCAGCAGCCAAGATCTAAAGGGACAGCCCCAGCATTTT. This chain connects TRBV4-1 to TRBJ1-5; D is ambiguous. This CDR3 has 14 amino acids. V was shortened by 0 bases and J by 7 bases, with 10 bases between the two germline ends. Germline CDR1 and CDR2: MGHRA and YSYEKL.

The chain couples TRBV20-1 to TRBJ1-2; 7 bases map to TRBD1. V shed 3 bases, J shed 0 bases, and the junction held 4 bases outside the gene matches. CDR3 length: 14 amino acids. Germline-derived CDR1 and CDR2 are DFQATT and SNEGSKA (reference sequence). The CDR3 region has the DNA TGCAGTGCTAGGCGGGACAGATCTAACTATGGCTACACCTTC. It codes for CSARRDRSNYGYTF.